This T cell receptor (delta chain) was recorded in a study of DNA immune sequencing with unique molecular identifiers (dated by TCRdb to the early 2020s). Background for the entire study: Immunomagnetic cell separation was used to enrich gammadelta T cells from buffy coats, and the genomic DNA of the enriched gammadelta T cells was then sequenced. Fluorescence-activated cell sorting was used to enrich gammadelta T cells from the PBMC of 9 to 10 healthy people. All donors were healthy individuals, and ten of the donors were profiled using sorted gammadelta T cells from peripheral blood. The study developed and validated an ultrasensitive DNA-based TRD repertoire sequencing method using PCR-introduced unique molecular identifiers. Validation of the method was performed on synthetic reference molecules and on blood samples from healthy individuals. To compare enriched and non-enriched samples, around 0.095 ug of enriched gammadelta T-cell DNA and roughly 1 ug of non-enriched PBMC DNA were sequenced. Broad study findings and their caveats: The primer-based approach cannot detect novel TRD sequences that are not targeted by the primers. Among clonotypes in healthy donors, the most frequent TRD rearrangement was TRDV2 paired with TRDJ1. TRD repertoire diversity varied between healthy donors, with several donors highly oligoclonal where top 5 clonotypes exceeded half of productive molecules.

The library was obtained by multiplex PCR. A 32-plex assay with primers for all 8 TRDV and 4 TRDJ genes covering the CDR3 was used to amplify genomic DNA. A 12-nucleotide UMI was attached over about 3 barcoding PCR cycles, and a second PCR was then run with Illumina adapter primers. AMPure XP beads were used to purify the libraries, and library quality was checked on a Fragment Analyzer using the HS NGS Fragment kit. Sequencing was run on an Illumina MiniSeq mid-output kit with about 21% PhiX and 150 cycles of paired-end reads. In the authors' own workflow: Reads were processed with MIGEC version 1.2.9 to group reads by UMI and build error-corrected consensus sequences. Post-processing used modified VDJtools version 1.2.1 scripts and the tcR R package. Clone calls in TCRdb were regenerated from the public reads with CATT, after which identical DNA sequences shared one row. TCRdb, not the authors, supplied the V and J calls. This sample lists a few thousand delta-chain clones; 11% to 15% were detected once. The leading ten clones occupy around 52% of the sample.

Concerning this clone itself: This receptor's antigen is unknown. The protein TCRdb lists belongs to a much larger clone and differs from this DNA's translation at residue 7, which points to a read error; the protein shown is made from the DNA.

Including cysteine and phenylalanine, the CDR3 has 18 amino acids. Kept here is only the CDR3 DNA, which spans 54 bases and is read in frame from base 1. Trimming costs V 0 bases and J 3 bases, and their ends lie 22 bases apart. CDR1 GEAIGNYY and CDR2 EKD were looked up in the germline V gene. Input material: gamma-delta T cells enriched from blood buffy coat, or unenriched PBMCs (not recorded which). The rearrangement joined TRDV2 to TRDJ1; the D gene cannot be resolved reliably. This sequence originates from a human donor in good health. Here is the DNA: TGTGCCTGTGACACCGTCGAGATAACTAGGATTACGCCCGATAAACTCATCTTT. Its amino acids are CACDTVEITRITPDKLIF.